This TCR beta chain appears in the sequencing data of a study of naive and memory T cell subsets. Whole-study findings and limits: Gini index rose across naive, CM, EM and EMRA in CD4 and CD8. In naive cells, over 85% of TCR sequences were seen only once. Possibly reflecting memory cells re-expressing CD45RA, a few larger clonotypes occurred in naive repertoires, especially CD8. No ground truth validated the naive and memory repertoire findings.

An equimolar mix of two oligonucleotides served as the beta constant-region primer for TRBC1 and TRBC2. Ligated cDNA was amplified by four rounds of PCR with nested alpha and beta constant-region primers and SP2. TCRdb re-called the UMI-ligation and nested PCR reads through MiXCR, storing one row per CDR3 protein. The sample includes about 150,000 distinct CDR3 sequences, 22% of them seen just once. V was pared by 5 bases and J by 7 bases, with 15 bases between. The CDR3 has 13 amino acids. CDR1 and CDR2 from the germline V gene are MNHEY and SMNVEV (reference sequence). This clonotype was seen only a few times. Its target is unknown.

The clonotype comes from a human donor in good health. The specimen was naive CD4+ T cells from blood. The V and J genes are TRBV27 and TRBJ2-7; perhaps TRBD1 as D (5 bases). CDR3 bases: TGTGCCAGCAGTCAAAGGGGTCTGTGGGAGCAGTACTTC. This codes for CASSQRGLWEQYF.